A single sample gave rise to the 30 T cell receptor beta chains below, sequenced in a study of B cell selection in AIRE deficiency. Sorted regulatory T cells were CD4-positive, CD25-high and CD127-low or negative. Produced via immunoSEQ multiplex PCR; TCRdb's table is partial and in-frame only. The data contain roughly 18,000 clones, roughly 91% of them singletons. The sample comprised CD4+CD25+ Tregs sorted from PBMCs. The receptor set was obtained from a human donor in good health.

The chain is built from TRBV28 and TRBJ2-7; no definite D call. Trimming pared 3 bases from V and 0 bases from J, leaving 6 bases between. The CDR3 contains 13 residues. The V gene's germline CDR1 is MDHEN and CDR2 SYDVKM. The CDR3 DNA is TGTGCCAGCAGTTTCGGCGTCTCCTACGAGCAGTACTTC. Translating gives CASSFGVSYEQYF.

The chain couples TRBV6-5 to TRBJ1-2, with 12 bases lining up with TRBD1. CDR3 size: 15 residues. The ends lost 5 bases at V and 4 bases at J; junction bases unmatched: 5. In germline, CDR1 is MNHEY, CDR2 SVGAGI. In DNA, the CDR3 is TGTGCCAGCAGTACCGGGACAGGGGGCCTCTATGGCTACACCTTC. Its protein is CASSTGTGGLYGYTF.

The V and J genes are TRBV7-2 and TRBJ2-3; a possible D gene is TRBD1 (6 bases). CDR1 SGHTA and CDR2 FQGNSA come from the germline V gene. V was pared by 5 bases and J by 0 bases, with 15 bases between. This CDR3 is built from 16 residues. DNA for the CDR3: TGTGCCAGCAGCCCGAAGAGGACAGCTAGCACAGATACGCAGTATTTT. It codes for CASSPKRTASTDTQYF.

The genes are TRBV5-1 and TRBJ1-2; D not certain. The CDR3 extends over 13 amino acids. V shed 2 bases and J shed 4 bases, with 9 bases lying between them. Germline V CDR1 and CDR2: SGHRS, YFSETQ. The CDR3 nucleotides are TGCGCCAGCAGCTTCGACGGAACCTATGGCTACACCTTC. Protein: CASSFDGTYGYTF.

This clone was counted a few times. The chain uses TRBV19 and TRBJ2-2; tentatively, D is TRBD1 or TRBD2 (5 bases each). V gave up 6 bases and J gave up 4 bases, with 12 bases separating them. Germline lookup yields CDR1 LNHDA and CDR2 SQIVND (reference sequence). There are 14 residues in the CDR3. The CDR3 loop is CASSPGPLTGELFF. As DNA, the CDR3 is TGTGCCAGTAGCCCGGGACCGCTCACCGGGGAGCTGTTTTTT.

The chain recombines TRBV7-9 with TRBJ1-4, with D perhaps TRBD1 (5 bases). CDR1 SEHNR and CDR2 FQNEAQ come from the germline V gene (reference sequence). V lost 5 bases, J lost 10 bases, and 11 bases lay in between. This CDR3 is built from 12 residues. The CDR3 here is CASSPGRGKLFF. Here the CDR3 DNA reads TGTGCCAGCAGCCCGGGGCGAGGAAAACTGTTTTTT.

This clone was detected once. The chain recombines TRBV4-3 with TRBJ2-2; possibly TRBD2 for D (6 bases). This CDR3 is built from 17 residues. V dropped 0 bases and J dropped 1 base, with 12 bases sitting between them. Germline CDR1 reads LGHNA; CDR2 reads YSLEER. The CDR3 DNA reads TGCGCCAGCAGCCAAGATCAAAGCGGGTGGAACACCGGGGAGCTGTTTTTT. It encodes CASSQDQSGWNTGELFF.

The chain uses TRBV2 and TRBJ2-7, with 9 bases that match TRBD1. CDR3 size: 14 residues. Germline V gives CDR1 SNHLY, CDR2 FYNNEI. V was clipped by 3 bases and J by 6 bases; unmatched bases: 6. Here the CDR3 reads CASSDRGTGSEQYF. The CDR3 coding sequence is TGTGCCAGCAGTGATCGGGGGACAGGGAGCGAGCAGTACTTC.

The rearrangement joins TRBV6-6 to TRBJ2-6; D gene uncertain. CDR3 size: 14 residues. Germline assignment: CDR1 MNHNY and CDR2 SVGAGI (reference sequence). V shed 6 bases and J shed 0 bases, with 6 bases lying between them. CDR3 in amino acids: CASSSSSGANVLTF. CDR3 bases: TGTGCCAGCAGCAGTTCCTCTGGGGCCAACGTCCTGACTTTC.

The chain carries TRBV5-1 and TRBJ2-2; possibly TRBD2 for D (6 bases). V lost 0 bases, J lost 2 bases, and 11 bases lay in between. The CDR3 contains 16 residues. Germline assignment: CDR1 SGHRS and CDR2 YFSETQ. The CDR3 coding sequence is TGCGCCAGCAGCTTGGCCTCCGGGACTAACACCGGGGAGCTGTTTTTT. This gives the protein CASSLASGTNTGELFF. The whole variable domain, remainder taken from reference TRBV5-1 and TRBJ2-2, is KAGVTQTPRYLIKTRGQQVTLSCSPISGHRSVSWYQQTPGQGLQFLFEYFSETQRNKGNFPGRFSGRQFSNSRSEMNVSTLELGDSALYLCASSLASGTNTGELFFGEGSRLTVL.

The CDR3 DNA follows: TGTGCCATCAAAACTAGCGGGAATATCGCCAATGAGCAGTTCTTC. Amino acids: CAIKTSGNIANEQFF. This rearrangement joins TRBV10-3 to TRBJ2-1, with 10 nucleotides matching TRBD2. The CDR3 is made up of 15 amino acids. In germline, CDR1 is ENHRY, CDR2 SYGVKD. Losses at the gene ends were 7 bases for V and 6 bases for J; bases not matched to a gene: 9.

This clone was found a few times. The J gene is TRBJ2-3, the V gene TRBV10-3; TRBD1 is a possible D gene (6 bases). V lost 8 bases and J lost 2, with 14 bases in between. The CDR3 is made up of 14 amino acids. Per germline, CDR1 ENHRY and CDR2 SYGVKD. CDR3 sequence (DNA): TGTGCCATCGCCTTAGGGGGAGACACAGATACGCAGTATTTT. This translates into CAIALGGDTDTQYF.

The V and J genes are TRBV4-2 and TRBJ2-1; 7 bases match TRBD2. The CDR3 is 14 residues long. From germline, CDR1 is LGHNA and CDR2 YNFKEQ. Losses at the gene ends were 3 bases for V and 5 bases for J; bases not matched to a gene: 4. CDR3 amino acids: CASSQRESHNEQFF. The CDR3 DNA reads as TGTGCCAGCAGCCAGCGGGAGAGTCACAATGAGCAGTTCTTC.

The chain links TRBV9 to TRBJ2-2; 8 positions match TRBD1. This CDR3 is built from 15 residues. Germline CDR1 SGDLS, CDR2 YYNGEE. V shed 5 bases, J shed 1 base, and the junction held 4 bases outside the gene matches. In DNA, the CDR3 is TGTGCCAGCAGTTCCGGGACAGGGAACACCGGGGAGCTGTTTTTT. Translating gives CASSSGTGNTGELFF.

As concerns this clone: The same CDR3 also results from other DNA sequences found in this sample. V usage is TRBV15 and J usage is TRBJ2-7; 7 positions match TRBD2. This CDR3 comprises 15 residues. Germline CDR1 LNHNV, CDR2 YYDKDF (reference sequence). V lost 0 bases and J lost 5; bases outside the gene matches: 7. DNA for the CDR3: TGTGCCACCAGCAGAGATCTGCGGGAGCACCACGAGCAGTACTTC. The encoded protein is CATSRDLREHHEQYF.

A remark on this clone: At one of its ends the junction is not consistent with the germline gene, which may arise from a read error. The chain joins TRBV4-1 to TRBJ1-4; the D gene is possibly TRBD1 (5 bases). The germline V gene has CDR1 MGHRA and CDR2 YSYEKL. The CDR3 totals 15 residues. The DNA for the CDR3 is TGCACCAGCAGCCAAGATAGACAGTCGAATGAAAAACTGTTTTTT. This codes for CTSSQDRQSNEKLFF.

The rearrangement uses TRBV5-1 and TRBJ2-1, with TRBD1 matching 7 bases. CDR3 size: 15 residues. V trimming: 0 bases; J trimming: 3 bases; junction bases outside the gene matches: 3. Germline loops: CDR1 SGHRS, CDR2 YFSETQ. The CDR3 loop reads CASSLEGGGYNEQFF. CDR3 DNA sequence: TGCGCCAGCAGCTTGGAAGGGGGCGGCTACAATGAGCAGTTCTTC.

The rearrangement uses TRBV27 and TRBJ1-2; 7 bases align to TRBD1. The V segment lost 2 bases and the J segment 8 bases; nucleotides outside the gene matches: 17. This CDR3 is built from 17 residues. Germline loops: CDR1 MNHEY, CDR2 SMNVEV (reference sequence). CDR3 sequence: CASSLATGTAVFSGYTF. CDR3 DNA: TGTGCCAGCAGTTTAGCGACCGGGACAGCGGTATTTTCCGGCTACACCTTC.

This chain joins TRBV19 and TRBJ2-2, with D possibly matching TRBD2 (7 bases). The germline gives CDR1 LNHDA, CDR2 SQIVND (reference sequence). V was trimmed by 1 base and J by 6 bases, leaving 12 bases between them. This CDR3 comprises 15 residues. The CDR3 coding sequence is TGTGCCAGTAGTATAGGCGGGGGCCGACCCGGGGAGCTGTTTTTT. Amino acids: CASSIGGGRPGELFF.

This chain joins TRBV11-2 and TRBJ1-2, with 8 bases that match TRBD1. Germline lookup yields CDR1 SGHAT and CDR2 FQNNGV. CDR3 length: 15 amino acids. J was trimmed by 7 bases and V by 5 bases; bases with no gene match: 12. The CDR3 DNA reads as TGTGCCAGCAGCCCCCGCCCACAGGGGGACGGTGGCTACACCTTC. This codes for CASSPRPQGDGGYTF.

The CDR3 bases are TGCAGTGCACAACAGGGAAACATTCAGTACTTC. Encoded protein: CSAQQGNIQYF. The chain carries TRBV20-1 and TRBJ2-4; D perhaps matches TRBD1 (6 bases). Trimming stripped 6 bases from V and 6 bases from J, with 9 bases between. Germline V gene sequence: CDR1 DFQATT, CDR2 SNEGSKA (reference sequence). This CDR3 has 11 residues.

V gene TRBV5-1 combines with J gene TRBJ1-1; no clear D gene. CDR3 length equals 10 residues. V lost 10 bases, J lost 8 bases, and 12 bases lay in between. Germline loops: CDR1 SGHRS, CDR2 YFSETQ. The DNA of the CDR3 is TGCGCCGCTGGTTTGGGGGAAGCTTTCTTT. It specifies CAAGLGEAFF.

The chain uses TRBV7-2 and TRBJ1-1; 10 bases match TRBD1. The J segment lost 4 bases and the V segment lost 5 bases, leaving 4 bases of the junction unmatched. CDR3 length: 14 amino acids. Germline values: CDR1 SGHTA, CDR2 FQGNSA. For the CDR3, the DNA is TGTGCCAGCAGCACCGGACAGGGGGGCACTGAAGCTTTCTTT. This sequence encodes CASSTGQGGTEAFF.

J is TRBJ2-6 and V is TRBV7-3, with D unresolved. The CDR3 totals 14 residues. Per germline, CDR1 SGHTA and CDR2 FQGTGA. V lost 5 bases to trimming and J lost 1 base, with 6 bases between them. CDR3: CASSPTSGANVLTF. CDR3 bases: TGTGCCAGCAGCCCAACTTCTGGGGCCAACGTCCTGACTTTC.

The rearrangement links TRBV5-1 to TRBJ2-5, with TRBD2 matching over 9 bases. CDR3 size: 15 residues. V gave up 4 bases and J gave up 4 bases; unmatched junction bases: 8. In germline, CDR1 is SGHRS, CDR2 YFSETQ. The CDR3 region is CASSRSGSAPETQYF. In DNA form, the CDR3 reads TGCGCCAGCAGCCGTAGCGGGAGTGCTCCAGAGACCCAGTACTTC.

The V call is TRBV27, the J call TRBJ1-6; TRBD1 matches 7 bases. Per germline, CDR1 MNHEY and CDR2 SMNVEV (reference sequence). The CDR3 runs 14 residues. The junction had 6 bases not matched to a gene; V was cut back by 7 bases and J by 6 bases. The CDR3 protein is CASTRDSFNSPLHF. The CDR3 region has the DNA TGTGCCAGCACCCGGGACAGTTTTAATTCACCCCTCCACTTT.

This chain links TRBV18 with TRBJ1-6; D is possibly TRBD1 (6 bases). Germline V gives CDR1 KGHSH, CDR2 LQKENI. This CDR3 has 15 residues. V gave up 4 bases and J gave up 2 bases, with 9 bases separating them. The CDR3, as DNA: TGTGCCAGCTCACGAGGGACAACCTATAATTCACCCCTCCACTTT. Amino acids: CASSRGTTYNSPLHF.

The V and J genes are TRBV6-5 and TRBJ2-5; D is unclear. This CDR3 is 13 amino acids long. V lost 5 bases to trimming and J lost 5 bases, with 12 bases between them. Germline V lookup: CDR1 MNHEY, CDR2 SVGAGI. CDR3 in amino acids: CASSPLERETQYF. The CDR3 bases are TGTGCCAGCAGTCCCCTGGAAAGGGAGACCCAGTACTTC.

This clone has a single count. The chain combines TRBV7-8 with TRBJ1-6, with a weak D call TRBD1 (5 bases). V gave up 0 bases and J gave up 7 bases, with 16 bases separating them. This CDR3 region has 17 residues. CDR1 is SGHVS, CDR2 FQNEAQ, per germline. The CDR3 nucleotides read TGTGCCAGCAGCTTAGCGTTCAGGATCCGGGGGAATTCACCCCTCCACTTT. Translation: CASSLAFRIRGNSPLHF.

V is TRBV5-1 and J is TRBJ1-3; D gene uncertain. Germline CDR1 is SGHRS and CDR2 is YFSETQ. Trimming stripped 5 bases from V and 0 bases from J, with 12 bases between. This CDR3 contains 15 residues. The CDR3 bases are TGCGCCAGCAGGCAGGCTACGAGCTCTGGAAACACCATATATTTT. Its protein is CASRQATSSGNTIYF.